This TCR beta chain was sequenced during a study of blood T cell repertoires in COVID-19. At the level of the study: Acute and convalescent COVID-19 specimens originated in the United States, Italy and Spain. Sample material is recorded as cDNA or gDNA derived from T cells, B-cell-depleted T cells, or PBMCs.

In the authors' methods: The assay estimated nucleated cells by amplifying reference gene primers. The repertoire was sequenced with immunoSEQ multiplex PCR; TCRdb's copy has only in-frame clones and lacks some. Clone size and V and J calls were adopted from that table, with D and trimming inferred from the DNA. The top ten clones hold 0.78% of a sample with about 200,000 clones, approximately 87% of them seen once. The count of this clone is one. Per the germline V gene, CDR1 is MDHEN and CDR2 is SYDVKM. The J segment lost 6 bases and the V segment lost 6 bases, leaving 1 base of the junction unmatched. The CDR3 contains 11 residues.

Sequencing was performed on peripheral blood. This sequence originates from a woman aged 70-85 years with acute or convalescent COVID-19. The rearrangement joins TRBV28 to TRBJ1-1; 7 bases align to TRBD1. The CDR3: CASRGQPEAFF. The DNA for the CDR3 is TGTGCCAGCAGGGGACAGCCTGAAGCTTTCTTT.